The entry that follows covers one T cell receptor (beta chain) sequence. This sample was taken from a study of regulatory T cells in long-lasting Graves disease. CDR1 is MNHNY, CDR2 SVGAGI, per germline (reference sequence). CDR3 length: 14 residues. V was clipped by 0 bases and J by 0 bases, with 6 bases between them. This sample's time point: newly diagnosed GD, antithyroid drugs for less than 3 months. The TCR library was prepared using RNA isolated from PBMCs. Combining iRepertoire HTBI primers with Arm-PCR of CDR3 regions, the authors built TCR beta libraries. From the multiplex PCR reads, TCRdb called clonotypes with MiXCR, one entry per CDR3 protein. The sample records roughly 400,000 distinct CDR3 sequences, over 15% being singletons. A further study also used this sample, focusing on T cells in Graves' hyperthyroidism and ophthalmopathy. That study adds: The HTBI primer set drove a first-round RT-PCR of the TCR CDR3.

The chain recombines TRBV6-6 with TRBJ2-7, with D hard to call. This specimen was peripheral blood mononuclear cells (PBMCs), taken at new diagnosis, from a patient treated with antithyroid drugs. The receptor was derived from a woman aged 18-29 years with Graves disease. The CDR3 reads CASSYSTSSYEQYF. The CDR3 coding sequence is TGTGCCAGCAGTTACTCGACAAGCTCCTACGAGCAGTACTTC.